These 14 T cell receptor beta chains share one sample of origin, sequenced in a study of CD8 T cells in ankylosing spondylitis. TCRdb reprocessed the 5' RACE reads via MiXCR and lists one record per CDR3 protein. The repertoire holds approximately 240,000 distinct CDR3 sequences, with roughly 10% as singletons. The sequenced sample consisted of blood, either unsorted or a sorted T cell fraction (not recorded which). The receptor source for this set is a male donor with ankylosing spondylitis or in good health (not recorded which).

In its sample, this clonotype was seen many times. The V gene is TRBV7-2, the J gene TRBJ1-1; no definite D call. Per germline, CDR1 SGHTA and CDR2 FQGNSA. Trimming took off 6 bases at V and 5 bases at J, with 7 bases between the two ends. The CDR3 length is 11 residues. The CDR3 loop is CASSLRTEAFF. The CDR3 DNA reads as TGTGCCAGCAGTTTGAGGACTGAAGCTTTCTTT.

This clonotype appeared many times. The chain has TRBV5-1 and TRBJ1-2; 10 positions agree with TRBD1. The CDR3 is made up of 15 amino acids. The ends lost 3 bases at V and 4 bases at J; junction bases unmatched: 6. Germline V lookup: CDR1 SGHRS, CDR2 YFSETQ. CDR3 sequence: CASSWGQGSSYGYTF. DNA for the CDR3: TGCGCCAGCAGCTGGGGACAGGGGTCGTCCTATGGCTACACCTTC. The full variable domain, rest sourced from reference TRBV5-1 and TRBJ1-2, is KAGVTQTPRYLIKTRGQQVTLSCSPISGHRSVSWYQQTPGQGLQFLFEYFSETQRNKGNFPGRFSGRQFSNSRSEMNVSTLELGDSALYLCASSWGQGSSYGYTFGSGTRLTVV.

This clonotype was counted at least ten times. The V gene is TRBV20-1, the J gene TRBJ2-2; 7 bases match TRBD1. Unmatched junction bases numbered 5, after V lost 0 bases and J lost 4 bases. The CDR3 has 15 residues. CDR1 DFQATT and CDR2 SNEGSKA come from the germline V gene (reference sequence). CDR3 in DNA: TGCAGTGCTAGAGATCTGGGACAGAGCACCGGGGAGCTGTTTTTT. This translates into CSARDLGQSTGELFF.

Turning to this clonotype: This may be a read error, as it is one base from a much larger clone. CDR3 residues: CGSSLEGSNTGELFF. The CDR3 region has the DNA TGCGGCAGCAGCTTGGAAGGGTCCAACACCGGGGAGCTGTTTTTT. The chain employs TRBV5-1 and TRBJ2-2, with D unclear. Germline V gives CDR1 SGHRS, CDR2 YFSETQ. This CDR3 is built from 15 residues.

The CDR3 reads CASSYGQGTTDTQYF. The CDR3 nucleotides are TGTGCCAGCAGCTACGGACAGGGGACGACAGATACGCAGTATTTT. V usage is TRBV7-9 and J usage is TRBJ2-3; TRBD1 agrees at 9 bases. CDR3 length: 15 amino acids. V dropped 4 bases and J dropped 3; count of bases not matched to a gene: 5. Germline V lookup: CDR1 SEHNR, CDR2 FQNEAQ (reference sequence).

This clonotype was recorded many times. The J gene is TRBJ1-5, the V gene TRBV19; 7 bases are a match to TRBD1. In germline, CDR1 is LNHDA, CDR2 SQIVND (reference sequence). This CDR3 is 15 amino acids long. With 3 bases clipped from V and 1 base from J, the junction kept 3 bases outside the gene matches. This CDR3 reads CASSMPGGSNQPQHF. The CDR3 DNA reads TGTGCCAGTAGTATGCCAGGGGGAAGCAATCAGCCCCAGCATTTT. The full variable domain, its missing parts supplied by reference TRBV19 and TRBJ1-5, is DGGITQSPKYLFRKEGQNVTLSCEQNLNHDAMYWYRQDPGQGLRLIYYSQIVNDFQKGDIAEGYSVSREKKESFPLTVTSAQKNPTAFYLCASSMPGGSNQPQHFGDGTRLSIL.

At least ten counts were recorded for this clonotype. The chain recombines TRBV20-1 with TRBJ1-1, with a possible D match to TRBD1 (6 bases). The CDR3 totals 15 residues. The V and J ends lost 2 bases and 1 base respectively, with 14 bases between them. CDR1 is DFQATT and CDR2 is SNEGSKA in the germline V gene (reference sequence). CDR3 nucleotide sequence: TGCAGTGCTAGATCTGGGAGGGGGAAGAACACTGAAGCTTTCTTT. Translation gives CSARSGRGKNTEAFF.

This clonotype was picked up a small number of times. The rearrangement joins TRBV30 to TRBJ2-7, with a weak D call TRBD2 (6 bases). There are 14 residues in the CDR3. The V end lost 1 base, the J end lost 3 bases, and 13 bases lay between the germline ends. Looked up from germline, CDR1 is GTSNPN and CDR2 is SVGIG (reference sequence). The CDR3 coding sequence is TGTGCCTGGAGTGGAGGAGGGCCCCTCTACGAGCAGTACTTC. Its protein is CAWSGGGPLYEQYF.

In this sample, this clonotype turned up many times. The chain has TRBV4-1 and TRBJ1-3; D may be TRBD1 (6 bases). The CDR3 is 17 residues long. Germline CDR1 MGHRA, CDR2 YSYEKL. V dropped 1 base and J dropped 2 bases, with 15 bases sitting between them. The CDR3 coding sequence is TGCGCCAGCAGCCAAGGGGAACAGGGACTAGCTGGAAACACCATATATTTT. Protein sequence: CASSQGEQGLAGNTIYF.

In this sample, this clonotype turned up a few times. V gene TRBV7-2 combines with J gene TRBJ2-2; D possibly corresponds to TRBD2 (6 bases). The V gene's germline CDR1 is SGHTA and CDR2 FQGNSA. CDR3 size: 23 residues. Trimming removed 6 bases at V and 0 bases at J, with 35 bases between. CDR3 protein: CASRDLTAGPIPSQHANTGELFF. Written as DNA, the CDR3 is TGTGCCAGCAGGGACCTTACGGCGGGGCCTATCCCGTCCCAACACGCGAACACCGGGGAGCTGTTTTTT.

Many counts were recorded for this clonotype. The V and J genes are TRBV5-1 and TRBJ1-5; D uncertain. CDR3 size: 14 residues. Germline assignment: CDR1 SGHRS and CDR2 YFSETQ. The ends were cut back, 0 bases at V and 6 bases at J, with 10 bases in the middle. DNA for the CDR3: TGCGCCAGCAGCTTGGACCCAGGAAGTCAGCCCCAGCATTTT. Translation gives CASSLDPGSQPQHF.

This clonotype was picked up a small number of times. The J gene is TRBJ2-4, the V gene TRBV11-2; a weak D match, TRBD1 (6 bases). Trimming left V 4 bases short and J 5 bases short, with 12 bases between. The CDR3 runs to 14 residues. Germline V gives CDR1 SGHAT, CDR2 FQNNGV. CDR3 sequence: CASSSSRGQNIQYF. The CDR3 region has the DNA TGTGCCAGCAGCTCATCCAGGGGCCAAAACATTCAGTACTTC.

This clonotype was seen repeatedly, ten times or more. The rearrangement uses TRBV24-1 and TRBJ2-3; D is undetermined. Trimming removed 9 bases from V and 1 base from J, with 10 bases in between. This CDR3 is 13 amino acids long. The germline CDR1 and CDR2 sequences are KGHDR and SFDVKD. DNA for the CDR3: TGTGCCACCGGTGGGTCTGGCACAGATACGCAGTATTTT. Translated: CATGGSGTDTQYF.

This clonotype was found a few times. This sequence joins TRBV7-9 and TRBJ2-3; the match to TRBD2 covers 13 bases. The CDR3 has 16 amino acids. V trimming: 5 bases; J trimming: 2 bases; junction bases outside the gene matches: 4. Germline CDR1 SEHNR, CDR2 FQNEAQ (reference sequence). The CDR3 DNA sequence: TGTGCCAGCAGCCCCGGGACTAGCGGGGCCACAGATACGCAGTATTTT. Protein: CASSPGTSGATDTQYF.